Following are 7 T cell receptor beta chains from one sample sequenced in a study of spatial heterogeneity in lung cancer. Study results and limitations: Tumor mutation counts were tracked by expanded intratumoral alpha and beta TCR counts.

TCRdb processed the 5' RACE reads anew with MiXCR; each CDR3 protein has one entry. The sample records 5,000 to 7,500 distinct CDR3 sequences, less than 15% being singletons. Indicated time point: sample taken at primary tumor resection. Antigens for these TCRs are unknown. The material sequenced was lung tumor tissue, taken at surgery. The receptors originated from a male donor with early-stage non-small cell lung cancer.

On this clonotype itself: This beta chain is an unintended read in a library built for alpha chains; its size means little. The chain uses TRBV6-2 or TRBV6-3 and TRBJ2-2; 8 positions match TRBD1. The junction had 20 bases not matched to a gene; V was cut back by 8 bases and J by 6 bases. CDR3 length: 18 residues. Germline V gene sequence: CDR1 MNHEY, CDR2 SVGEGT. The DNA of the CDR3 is TGTGCCAGCCGCATCAACCGCCCGGGACAGGAACACGCCGGGGAGCTGTTTTTT. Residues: CASRINRPGQEHAGELFF.

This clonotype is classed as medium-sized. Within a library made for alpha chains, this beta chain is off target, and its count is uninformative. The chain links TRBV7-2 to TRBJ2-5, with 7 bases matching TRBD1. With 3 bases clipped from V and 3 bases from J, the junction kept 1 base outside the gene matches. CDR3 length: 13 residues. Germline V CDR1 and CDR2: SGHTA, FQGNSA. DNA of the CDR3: TGTGCCAGCAGCTTTGGGACAGAAGAGACCCAGTACTTC. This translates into CASSFGTEETQYF. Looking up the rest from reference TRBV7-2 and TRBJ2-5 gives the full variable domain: GAGVSQSPSNKVTEKGKDVELRCDPISGHTALYWYRQSLGQGLEFLIYFQGNSAPDKSGLPSDRFSAERTGGSVSTLTIQRTQQEDSAVYLCASSFGTEETQYFGPGTRLLVL.

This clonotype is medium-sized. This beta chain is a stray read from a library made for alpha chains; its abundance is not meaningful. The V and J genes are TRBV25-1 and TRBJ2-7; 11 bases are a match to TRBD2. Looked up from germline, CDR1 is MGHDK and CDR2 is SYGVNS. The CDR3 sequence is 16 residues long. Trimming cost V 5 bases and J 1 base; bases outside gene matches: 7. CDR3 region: CASSRGTSGDSYEQYF. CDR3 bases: TGTGCCAGCAGTAGAGGGACTAGCGGTGATTCCTACGAGCAGTACTTC.

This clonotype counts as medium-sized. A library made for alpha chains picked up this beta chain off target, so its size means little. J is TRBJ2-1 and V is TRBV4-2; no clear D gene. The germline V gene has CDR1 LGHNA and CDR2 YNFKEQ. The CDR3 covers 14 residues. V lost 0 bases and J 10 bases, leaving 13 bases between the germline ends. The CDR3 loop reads CASSQDAAGREQFF. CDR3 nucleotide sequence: TGTGCCAGCAGCCAAGACGCTGCCGGAAGGGAGCAGTTCTTC.

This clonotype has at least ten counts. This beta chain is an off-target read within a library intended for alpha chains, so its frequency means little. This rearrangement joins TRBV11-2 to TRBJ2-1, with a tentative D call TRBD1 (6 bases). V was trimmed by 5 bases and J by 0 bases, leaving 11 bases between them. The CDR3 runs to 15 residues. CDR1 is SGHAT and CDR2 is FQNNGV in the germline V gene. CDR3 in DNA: TGTGCCAGCAGCGACGGGACACCCTCCTACAATGAGCAGTTCTTC. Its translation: CASSDGTPSYNEQFF.

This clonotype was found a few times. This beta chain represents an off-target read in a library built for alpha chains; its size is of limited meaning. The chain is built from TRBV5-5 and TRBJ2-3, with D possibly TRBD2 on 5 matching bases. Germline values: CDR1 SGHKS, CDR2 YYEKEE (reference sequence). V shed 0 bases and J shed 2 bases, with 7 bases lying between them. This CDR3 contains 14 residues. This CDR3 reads CASSLGRTTDTQYF. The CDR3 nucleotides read TGTGCCAGCAGCTTGGGGAGGACCACAGATACGCAGTATTTT.

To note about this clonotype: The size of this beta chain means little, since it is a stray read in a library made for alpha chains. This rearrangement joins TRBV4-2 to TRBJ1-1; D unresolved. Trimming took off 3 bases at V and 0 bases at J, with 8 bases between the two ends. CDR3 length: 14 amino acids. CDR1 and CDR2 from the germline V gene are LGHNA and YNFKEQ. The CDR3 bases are TGTGCCAGCAGCCAGAGACGGCTGAACACTGAAGCTTTCTTT. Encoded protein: CASSQRRLNTEAFF.